The rows below give T cell receptor beta chains drawn from one sample of a study of blood T cell repertoires in COVID-19. TCRdb's table, derived via immunoSEQ multiplex PCR, lists solely in-frame clones and lacks some. The data contain some 290,000 clones, approximately 87% of them seen just once; the ten biggest clones take up 10% to 15%. Sequenced: peripheral blood. These receptor sequences come from a woman in her 30s with COVID-19, enrolled during active disease. The CDR3 runs from the conserved cysteine through the conserved F or W. The D gene is left open where the match is weak. Size tells how often a clone was seen (once, few, many) or the class of an expanded clone, and some rows leave it out.

len	abundance	d_gene	j_gene	v_gene	CDR3aa	CDR3nt
20	.	TRBD2	TRBJ2-2	TRBV27	CASRERAGGGFIANTGELFF	TGTGCCAGCAGGGAACGGGCGGGGGGCGGATTTATAGCGAACACCGGGGAGCTGTTTTTT
21	.	.	TRBJ2-1	TRBV12-2	CASRLFPLAGDVGPKYNEQFF	TGTGCAAGTCGCTTATTCCCACTAGCGGGGGATGTCGGACCAAAGTACAATGAGCAGTTCTTC
15	.	.	TRBJ1-1	TRBV5-1	CASSFSTVANTEAFF	TGCGCCAGCAGCTTCTCGACAGTCGCGAACACTGAAGCTTTCTTT
14	once	TRBD1	TRBJ2-3	TRBV24-1	CATSNRGQADTQYF	TGTGCCACCAGTAACAGGGGGCAGGCAGATACGCAGTATTTT
15	.	TRBD1	TRBJ1-4	TRBV15	CATSGQGQSGEKLFF	TGTGCCACCAGCGGCCAGGGACAGTCTGGGGAAAAACTGTTTTTT
13	.	.	TRBJ2-4	TRBV7-9	CASSLAYREDQYF	TGTGCCAGCAGCTTAGCATACAGGGAAGATCAGTACTTC
12	.	TRBD1	TRBJ1-1	TRBV19	CAKTGGYTEAFF	TGTGCCAAGACAGGGGGTTACACTGAAGCTTTCTTT
15	.	.	TRBJ1-5	TRBV19	CASSIWQESNQPQHF	TGTGCCAGTAGTATTTGGCAGGAAAGCAATCAGCCCCAGCATTTT
13	.	.	TRBJ1-1	TRBV19	CASSIEGRTEAFF	TGTGCCAGTAGTATTGAGGGTAGGACTGAAGCTTTCTTT
16	.	TRBD1	TRBJ1-4	TRBV6-5	CASSYSTGVRYEKLFF	TGTGCCAGCAGTTACTCCACAGGGGTCCGGTATGAAAAACTGTTTTTT
14	.	.	TRBJ1-1	TRBV5-1	CASSLASYPPEAFF	TGCGCCAGCAGCTTGGCGTCCTACCCCCCTGAAGCTTTCTTT
14	.	.	TRBJ1-1	TRBV6-5	CASPWGRGGTEAFF	TGTGCCAGCCCTTGGGGGCGCGGGGGGACTGAAGCTTTCTTT
15	few	.	TRBJ2-1	TRBV19	CASSRRRSSIDEQFF	TGTGCCAGTAGTCGGCGGAGAAGCTCAATCGATGAGCAGTTCTTC
14	.	.	TRBJ2-5	TRBV6-5	CASGPRTRQETQYF	TGTGCCAGCGGCCCAAGGACAAGACAAGAGACCCAGTACTTC
14	.	.	TRBJ2-7	TRBV5-1	CASRSDTHSYEQYF	TGCGCCAGCAGATCTGACACTCATTCCTACGAGCAGTACTTC
14	.	.	TRBJ1-2	TRBV7-2	CASSLGLARGGYTF	TGTGCCAGCAGCTTAGGCCTGGCAAGGGGGGGCTACACCTTC
16	.	.	TRBJ1-1	TRBV29-1	CSVETKDSPGGFEAFF	TGCAGCGTTGAAACAAAGGACAGCCCCGGCGGATTCGAGGCTTTCTTT
14	.	TRBD1	TRBJ2-5	TRBV7-9	CASSWTGGLETQYF	TGTGCCAGCAGCTGGACAGGGGGATTGGAGACCCAGTACTTC
16	.	TRBD1	TRBJ2-7	TRBV19	CASSLFPGQGSYEQYF	TGTGCCAGTAGTCTATTCCCGGGACAGGGGTCCTACGAGCAGTACTTC
12	.	.	TRBJ2-5	TRBV29-1	CSVEVNEETQYF	TGCAGCGTTGAAGTTAATGAAGAGACCCAGTACTTC
14	.	TRBD2	TRBJ2-1	TRBV27	CASSERGAGNEQFF	TGTGCCAGCAGCGAGCGGGGGGCGGGGAATGAGCAGTTCTTC
14	.	.	TRBJ1-6	TRBV18	CASSRVDYNSPLHF	TGTGCCAGCTCGAGGGTTGACTATAATTCACCCCTCCACTTT